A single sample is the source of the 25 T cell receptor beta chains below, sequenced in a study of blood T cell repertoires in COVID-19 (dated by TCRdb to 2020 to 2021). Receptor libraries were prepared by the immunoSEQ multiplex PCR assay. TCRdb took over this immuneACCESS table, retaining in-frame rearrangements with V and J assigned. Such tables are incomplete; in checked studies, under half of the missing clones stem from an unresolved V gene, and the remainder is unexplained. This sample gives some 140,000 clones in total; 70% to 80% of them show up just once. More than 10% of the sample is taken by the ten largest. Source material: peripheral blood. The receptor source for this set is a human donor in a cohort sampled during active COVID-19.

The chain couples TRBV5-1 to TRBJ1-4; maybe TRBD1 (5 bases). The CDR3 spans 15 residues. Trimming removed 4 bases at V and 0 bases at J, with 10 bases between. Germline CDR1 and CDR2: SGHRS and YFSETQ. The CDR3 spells CASSGAVSTNEKLFF. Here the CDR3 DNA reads TGCGCCAGCAGCGGGGCCGTCTCAACTAATGAAAAACTGTTTTTT.

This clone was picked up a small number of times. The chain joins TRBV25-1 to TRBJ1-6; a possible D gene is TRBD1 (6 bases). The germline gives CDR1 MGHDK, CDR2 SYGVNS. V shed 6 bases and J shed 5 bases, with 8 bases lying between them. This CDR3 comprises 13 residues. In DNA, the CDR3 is TGTGCCAGCAGGGACAGAAATAATTCACCCCTCCACTTT. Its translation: CASRDRNNSPLHF.

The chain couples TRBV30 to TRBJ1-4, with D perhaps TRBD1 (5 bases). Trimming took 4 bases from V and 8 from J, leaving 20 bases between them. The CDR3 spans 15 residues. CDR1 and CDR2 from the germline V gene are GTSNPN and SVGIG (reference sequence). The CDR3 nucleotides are TGTGCCTGGATCGGAATCGACAGAGGTCGGGAAAAACTGTTTTTT. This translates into CAWIGIDRGREKLFF. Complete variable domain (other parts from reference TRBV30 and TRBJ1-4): SQTIHQWPATLVQPVGSPLSLECTVEGTSNPNLYWYRQAAGRGLQLLFYSVGIGQISSEVPQNLSASRPQDRQFILSSKKLLLSDSGFYLCAWIGIDRGREKLFFGSGTQLSVL.

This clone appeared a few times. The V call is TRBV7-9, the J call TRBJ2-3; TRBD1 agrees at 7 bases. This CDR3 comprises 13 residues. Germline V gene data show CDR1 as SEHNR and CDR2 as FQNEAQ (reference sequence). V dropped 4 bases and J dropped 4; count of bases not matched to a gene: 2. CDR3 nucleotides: TGTGCCAGCAGCTACGACAGGGCAGATACGCAGTATTTT. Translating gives CASSYDRADTQYF.

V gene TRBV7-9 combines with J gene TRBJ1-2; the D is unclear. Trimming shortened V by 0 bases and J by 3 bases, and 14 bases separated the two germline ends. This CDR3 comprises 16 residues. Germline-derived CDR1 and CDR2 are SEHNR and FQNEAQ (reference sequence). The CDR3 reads CASSLAPTPAYYGYTF. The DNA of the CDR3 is TGTGCCAGCAGCTTAGCCCCGACACCTGCGTACTATGGCTACACCTTC. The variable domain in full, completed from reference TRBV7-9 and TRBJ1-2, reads DTGVSQNPRHKITKRGQNVTFRCDPISEHNRLYWYRQTLGQGPEFLTYFQNEAQLEKSRLLSDRFSAERPKGSFSTLEIQRTEQGDSAMYLCASSLAPTPAYYGYTFGSGTRLTVV.

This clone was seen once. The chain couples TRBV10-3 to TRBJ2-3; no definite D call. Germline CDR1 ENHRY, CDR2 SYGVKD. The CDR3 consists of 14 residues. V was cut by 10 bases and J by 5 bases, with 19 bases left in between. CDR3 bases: TGTGCCAGCCGGGTTGCCCCATCTATAGATACGCAGTATTTT. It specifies CASRVAPSIDTQYF.

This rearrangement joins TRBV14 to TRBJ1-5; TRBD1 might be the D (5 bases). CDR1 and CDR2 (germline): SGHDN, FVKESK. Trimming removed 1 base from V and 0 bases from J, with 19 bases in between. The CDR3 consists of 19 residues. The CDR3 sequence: CASSQVLTEDEDSNQPQHF. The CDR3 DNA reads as TGTGCCAGCAGCCAAGTCCTGACAGAAGATGAGGATAGCAATCAGCCCCAGCATTTT.

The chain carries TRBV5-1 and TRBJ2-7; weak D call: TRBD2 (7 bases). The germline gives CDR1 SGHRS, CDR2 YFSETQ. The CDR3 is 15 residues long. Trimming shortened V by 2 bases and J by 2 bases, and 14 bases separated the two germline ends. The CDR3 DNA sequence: TGCGCCAGCAGCTTACGGACGGGGGGCGCCTACGAGCAGTACTTC. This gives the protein CASSLRTGGAYEQYF.

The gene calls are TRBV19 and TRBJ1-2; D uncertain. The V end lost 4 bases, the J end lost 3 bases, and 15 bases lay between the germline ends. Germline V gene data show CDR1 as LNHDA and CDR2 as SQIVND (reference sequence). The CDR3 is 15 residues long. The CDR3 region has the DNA TGTGCCAGTAGTAGGGCCACCCCACTGGACTATGGCTACACCTTC. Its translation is CASSRATPLDYGYTF.

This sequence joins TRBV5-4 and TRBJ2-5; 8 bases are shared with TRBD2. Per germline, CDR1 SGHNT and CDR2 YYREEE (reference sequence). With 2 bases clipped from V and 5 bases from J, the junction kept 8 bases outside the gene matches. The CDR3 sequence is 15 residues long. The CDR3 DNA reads TGTGCCAGCAGCTTTAGCGGGGCCTCCGGGGAGACCCAGTACTTC. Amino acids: CASSFSGASGETQYF.

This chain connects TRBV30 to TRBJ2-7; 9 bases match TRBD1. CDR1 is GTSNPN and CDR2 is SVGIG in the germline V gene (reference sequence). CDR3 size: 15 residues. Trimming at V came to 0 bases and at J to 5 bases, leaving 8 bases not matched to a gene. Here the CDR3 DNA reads TGTGCCTGGAGTGTAGGGACAGGGTATCGGGACGAGCAGTACTTC. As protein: CAWSVGTGYRDEQYF.

CDR3 nucleotide sequence: TGTGCCAGCAGCTTAGGGACAGGGGAACTCCACTTT. It encodes CASSLGTGELHF. V is TRBV11-2 and J is TRBJ1-6; 9 bases agree with TRBD1. This CDR3 spans 12 amino acids. The J segment lost 16 bases and the V segment lost 1 base, leaving 2 bases of the junction unmatched. Germline V gene sequence: CDR1 SGHAT, CDR2 FQNNGV.

DNA for the CDR3: TGTGCCTGGAGGGGACAGGGGGAAACTGAAGCTTTCTTT. Translating gives CAWRGQGETEAFF. This rearrangement joins TRBV30 to TRBJ1-1; 11 bases are shared with TRBD1. The CDR3 covers 13 residues. In germline, CDR1 is GTSNPN, CDR2 SVGIG (reference sequence). V trimming: 3 bases; J trimming: 5 bases; junction bases outside the gene matches: 2.

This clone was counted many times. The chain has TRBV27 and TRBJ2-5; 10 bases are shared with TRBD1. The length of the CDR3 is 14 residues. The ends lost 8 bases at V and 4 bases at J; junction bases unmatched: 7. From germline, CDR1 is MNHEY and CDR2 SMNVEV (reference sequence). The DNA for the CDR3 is TGTGCCAGCTGCGACAGGGGGCCGGGAGAGACCCAGTACTTC. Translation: CASCDRGPGETQYF.

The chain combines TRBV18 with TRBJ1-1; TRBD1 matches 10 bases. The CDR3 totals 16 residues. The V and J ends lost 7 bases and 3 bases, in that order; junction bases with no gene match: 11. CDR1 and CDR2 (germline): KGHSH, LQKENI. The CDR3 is CASLHGTGVGDTEAFF. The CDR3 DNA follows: TGTGCCAGCTTGCATGGGACAGGGGTCGGGGACACTGAAGCTTTCTTT.

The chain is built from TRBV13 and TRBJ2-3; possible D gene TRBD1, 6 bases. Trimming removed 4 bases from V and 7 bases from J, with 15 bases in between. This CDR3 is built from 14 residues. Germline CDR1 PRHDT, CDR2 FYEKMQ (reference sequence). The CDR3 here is CASSSKTGTYTQYF. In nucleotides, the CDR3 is TGTGCCAGCAGCTCAAAAACAGGGACATATACGCAGTATTTT.

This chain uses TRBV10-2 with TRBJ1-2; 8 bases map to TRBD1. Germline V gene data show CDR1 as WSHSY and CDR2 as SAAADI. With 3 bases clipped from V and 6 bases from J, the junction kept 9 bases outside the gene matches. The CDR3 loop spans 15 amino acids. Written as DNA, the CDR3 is TGCGCCAGCAGTGATTCAGGGGGCGCGGGGGATGGCTACACCTTC. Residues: CASSDSGGAGDGYTF.

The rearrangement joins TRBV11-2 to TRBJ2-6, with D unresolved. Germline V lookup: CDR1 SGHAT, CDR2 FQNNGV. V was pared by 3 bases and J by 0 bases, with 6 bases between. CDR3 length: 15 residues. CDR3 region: CASSFASSGANVLTF. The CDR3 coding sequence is TGTGCCAGCAGCTTCGCGAGCTCTGGGGCCAACGTCCTGACTTTC.

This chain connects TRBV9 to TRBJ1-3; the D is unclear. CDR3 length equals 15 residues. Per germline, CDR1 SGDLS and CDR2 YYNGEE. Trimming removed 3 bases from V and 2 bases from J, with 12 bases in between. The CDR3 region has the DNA TGTGCCAGCAGCGAACAGCCCCACACTGGAAACACCATATATTTT. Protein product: CASSEQPHTGNTIYF.

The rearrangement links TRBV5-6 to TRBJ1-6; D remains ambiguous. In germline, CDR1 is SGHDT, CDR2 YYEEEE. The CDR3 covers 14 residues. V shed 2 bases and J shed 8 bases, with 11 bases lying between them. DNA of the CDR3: TGTGCCAGCAGCTTTAGACACGGTGATTCACCCCTCCACTTT. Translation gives CASSFRHGDSPLHF.

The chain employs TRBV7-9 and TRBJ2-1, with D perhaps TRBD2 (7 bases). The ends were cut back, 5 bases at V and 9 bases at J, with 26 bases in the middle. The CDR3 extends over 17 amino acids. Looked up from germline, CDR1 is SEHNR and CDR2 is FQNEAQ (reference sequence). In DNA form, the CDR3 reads TGTGCCAGCAGCCCGCGACTAGGGGGGGGCGTCGCTACTGAGCAGTTCTTC. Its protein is CASSPRLGGGVATEQFF.

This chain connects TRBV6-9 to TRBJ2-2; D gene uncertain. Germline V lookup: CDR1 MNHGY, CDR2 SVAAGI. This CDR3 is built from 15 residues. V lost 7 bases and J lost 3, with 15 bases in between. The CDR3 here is CASMTEVYDTGELFF. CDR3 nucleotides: TGTGCCAGCATGACCGAGGTATACGACACCGGGGAGCTGTTTTTT.

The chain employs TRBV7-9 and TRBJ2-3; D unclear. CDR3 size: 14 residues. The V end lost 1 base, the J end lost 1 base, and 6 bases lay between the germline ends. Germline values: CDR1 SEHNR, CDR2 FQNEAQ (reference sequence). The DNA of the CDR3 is TGTGCCAGCAGCTTAGTAACAGGCACAGATACGCAGTATTTT. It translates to CASSLVTGTDTQYF.

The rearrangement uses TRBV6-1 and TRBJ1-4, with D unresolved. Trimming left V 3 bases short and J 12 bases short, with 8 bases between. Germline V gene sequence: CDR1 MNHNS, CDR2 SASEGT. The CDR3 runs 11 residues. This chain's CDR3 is CASSEGQELFF. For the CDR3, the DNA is TGTGCCAGCAGTGAGGGCCAGGAACTGTTTTTT.

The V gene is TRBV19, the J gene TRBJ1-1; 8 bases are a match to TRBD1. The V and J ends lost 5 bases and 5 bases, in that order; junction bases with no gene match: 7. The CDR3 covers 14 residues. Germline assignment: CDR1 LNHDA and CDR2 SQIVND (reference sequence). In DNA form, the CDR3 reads TGTGCCAGTAGTCAATTACAGGGGGGGACTGAAGCTTTCTTT. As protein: CASSQLQGGTEAFF.